The clone carrying this T cell receptor (beta chain) was seen a few times. Its antigen is unidentified. Compared with germline, one end of the junction differs, possibly owing to a read error. A second PCR, run for roughly 7 to 12 cycles, used a sample-barcoded 5' primer plus a J-beta primer mix. Each cDNA was tagged by a template-switch adaptor containing 12 random nucleotides. TCRdb reanalysed the 5' RACE reads using MiXCR and keeps one entry per CDR3 protein. The sample yields 550,000 to 750,000 distinct CDR3 sequences, over 20% seen once. CDR3 size: 15 residues. Per the germline V gene, CDR1 is SGHTA and CDR2 is FQGNSA. Each donor had around 10 milliliters of peripheral blood drawn. The sample originates from a study of blood T cells in healthy people across ages. General observations from the study: There was a strong correlation between TCR beta diversity and naive T cell percentage. Comparison with aged donors showed that long-lived donors had more naive CD4+ cells and higher diversity.

This sequence originates from a man in his 70s in good health. The V and J genes are TRBV7-2 and TRBJ2-3; 8 positions match TRBD2. Source material: blood. CDR3 protein: CAGSLKAGVSDTQYF. CDR3 bases: TGCGCCGGCAGCTTAAAAGCGGGAGTGTCAGATACGCAGTATTTT.